This TCR beta chain was sequenced in a study of cytomegalovirus exposure and HLA in healthy donors. Study as a whole: The roughly 120 million unique TCR beta sequences, from about 180 million T cells, were found by an earlier analysis. Findings and limits, study-wide: In vitro data verified a few CMV-associated chains as specific for CMV antigens.

Trimming removed 6 bases from V and 6 bases from J, with 12 bases in between. The CDR3 has 13 residues. Germline CDR1 and CDR2: WNHNN and SYGVQD (reference sequence). Concerning this clone itself: The antigen remains undetermined.

The PCR ran on 60 Vbeta and 13 Jbeta primers. In the authors' workflow: Later analysis identified roughly 84 million unique TCR beta chains, around 10 million shared. The table came from immunoSEQ multiplex PCR; TCRdb's copy has only in-frame clones and leaves some out. V and J calls and clone size follow that table, whereas D and trimming were derived from the DNA. The table lists 150,000 to 200,000 clones, 80% to 90% of them singletons. The clonotype was recovered from a man aged 18 to 29 in good health and CMV-seropositive. The specimen sequenced was PBMCs. The chain employs TRBV10-1 and TRBJ2-1; possible D gene TRBD2, 6 bases. The CDR3 here is CASSYGTPNEQFF. The CDR3 DNA reads TGCGCCAGCAGCTACGGGACTCCCAATGAGCAGTTCTTC.